This TCR beta chain was identified in a study of blood T cell repertoires in COVID-19. Here immunoSEQ multiplex PCR was the method, and the copy in TCRdb shows in-frame clones only, minus some. The sample includes about 59,000 clones, roughly three quarters of them seen just once. Sequenced material: peripheral blood. The sequence derives from a woman between 70 and 85 years old with acute or convalescent COVID-19.

CDR3 in amino acids: CATSDSGQGFREQYF. Here the CDR3 DNA reads TGTGCCACCAGTGATTCGGGACAGGGATTTCGGGAGCAGTACTTC. The J gene is TRBJ2-7, the V gene TRBV24-1, with TRBD1 identical over 9 bases. The germline CDR1 and CDR2 sequences are KGHDR and SFDVKD. CDR3 length equals 15 residues. J gave up 7 bases and V 2 bases, and 8 bases lay outside the gene matches.